Listed below are T cell receptor beta chains from one sample, sequenced in a study of identical twins. Each CDR3 protein is one row after TCRdb ran MiXCR on the 5' RACE reads. The data show roughly 690,000 distinct CDR3 sequences, over 20% seen once. Another study also made use of these data, one on T cells expressing NK-cell markers.

The sequenced sample was PBMCs. The source is a woman aged 18-30 years in good health. The CDR3 runs from the conserved cysteine through the conserved F or W. A D gene is named only where the DNA matches it firmly. Clone size is not always given. Where it is, it says once, few, many or a class for expanded clones.

J: TRBJ2-1; V: TRBV20-1; D: -; size: -; CDR3: CIPRASFDEQFF; DNA: TGCATCCCACGGGCTTCATTTGATGAGCAGTTCTTC
J: TRBJ2-1; V: TRBV12-3/TRBV12-4; D: TRBD2; size: -; CDR3: CASLAGDNEQFF; DNA: TGTGCCAGCCTAGCGGGGGACAATGAGCAGTTCTTC
J: TRBJ2-3; V: TRBV24-1; D: -; size: -; CDR3: CATSDSRRGDTQYF; DNA: TGTGCCACCAGTGATTCCCGAAGAGGAGATACGCAGTATTTT
J: TRBJ2-2; V: TRBV20-1; D: -; size: -; CDR3: CSARHSVGTGELFF; DNA: TGCAGTGCTAGACATTCAGTCGGGACCGGGGAGCTGTTTTTT
J: TRBJ1-4; V: TRBV20-1; D: TRBD1; size: few; CDR3: CRDRGRREKLFF; DNA: TGCAGGGACAGGGGGCGAAGGGAAAAACTGTTTTTT
J: TRBJ1-5; V: TRBV20-1; D: -; size: few; CDR3: CSARVGGGVNQPQHF; DNA: TGCAGTGCTAGAGTGGGAGGGGGAGTGAATCAGCCCCAGCATTTT
J: TRBJ1-1; V: TRBV12-3/TRBV12-4; D: -; size: -; CDR3: CASSRQTVNTEAFF; DNA: TGTGCCAGCAGCAGACAGACAGTGAACACTGAAGCTTTCTTT
J: TRBJ2-7; V: TRBV20-1; D: TRBD2; size: -; CDR3: CSARELLAASYEQYF; DNA: TGCAGTGCTAGAGAGTTACTAGCGGCTTCCTACGAGCAGTACTTC
J: TRBJ2-1; V: TRBV2; D: -; size: few; CDR3: CASTRPLGQQFF; DNA: TGTGCCAGCACCCGACCATTGGGCCAGCAGTTCTTC
J: TRBJ2-4; V: TRBV5-6; D: TRBD1; size: few; CDR3: CASSLHRDRDFKNIQYF; DNA: TGTGCCAGCAGCCTACACCGGGACAGGGACTTCAAAAACATTCAGTACTTC
J: TRBJ1-2; V: TRBV20-1; D: TRBD1; size: few; CDR3: CSARSSGQLYGYTF; DNA: TGCAGTGCTAGATCATCGGGACAGTTATATGGCTACACCTTC
J: TRBJ2-1; V: TRBV7-8; D: TRBD1; size: -; CDR3: CASSSRGREGTGEQFF; DNA: TGTGCCAGCAGCTCCAGGGGGCGGGAAGGGACTGGCGAGCAGTTCTTC
J: TRBJ2-7; V: TRBV6-1; D: -; size: few; CDR3: CASSEGSLDEQYF; DNA: TGTGCCAGCAGTGAAGGTAGTTTAGACGAGCAGTACTTC
J: TRBJ1-2; V: TRBV11-1; D: -; size: once; CDR3: CASSRNILEGYTF; DNA: TGTGCCAGCAGCCGCAATATCCTAGAGGGCTACACCTTC
J: TRBJ2-7; V: TRBV15; D: TRBD1; size: once; CDR3: CATSGGTASEQYF; DNA: TGTGCCACCAGCGGTGGGACAGCCTCCGAGCAGTACTTC
J: TRBJ2-3; V: TRBV15; D: TRBD2; size: few; CDR3: CATSKSGTRGSDTQYF; DNA: TGTGCCACCAGCAAATCCGGGACTAGGGGATCAGATACGCAGTATTTT
J: TRBJ2-7; V: TRBV12-3/TRBV12-4; D: TRBD1; size: -; CDR3: CASRPTGAAYEQYF; DNA: TGTGCCAGCAGACCGACAGGGGCAGCCTACGAGCAGTACTTC
J: TRBJ2-7; V: TRBV5-1; D: TRBD2; size: -; CDR3: CASSSPVTSGGGWYF; DNA: TGCGCCAGCAGCTCACCCGTCACTAGCGGGGGGGGTTGGTACTTC
J: TRBJ1-2; V: TRBV4-3; D: TRBD1; size: few; CDR3: CASSHGTVGDGYTF; DNA: TGCGCCAGCAGCCATGGGACAGTGGGTGATGGCTACACCTTC
J: TRBJ2-7; V: TRBV7-9; D: -; size: many; CDR3: CASSFDILYEQYF; DNA: TGTGCCAGCTCCTTTGACATCCTCTACGAGCAGTACTTC
J: TRBJ2-1; V: TRBV20-1; D: TRBD2; size: many; CDR3: CSASSLTSGRSYVEQFF; DNA: TGCAGTGCTAGTTCCTTGACTAGCGGGAGGTCTTACGTTGAGCAGTTCTTC
J: TRBJ2-7; V: TRBV12-2; D: -; size: few; CDR3: CASRLEGPIPYEQYF; DNA: TGTGCAAGTCGCTTAGAGGGTCCCATCCCCTACGAGCAGTACTTC
J: TRBJ2-7; V: TRBV6-5; D: -; size: -; CDR3: CASSYSRGGRGEQYF; DNA: TGTGCCAGCAGTTACTCGAGGGGGGGGCGCGGCGAGCAGTACTTC
J: TRBJ2-1; V: TRBV5-1; D: TRBD2; size: -; CDR3: CASSAGLAGRTSYNEQFF; DNA: TGCGCCAGCAGCGCCGGACTAGCGGGACGGACCTCCTACAATGAGCAGTTCTTC
J: TRBJ2-3; V: TRBV20-1; D: TRBD2; size: few; CDR3: CSARARTSGRAGDTQYF; DNA: TGCAGTGCTAGAGCCCGGACTAGCGGGAGGGCCGGAGATACGCAGTATTTT
J: TRBJ2-3; V: TRBV20-1; D: TRBD2; size: -; CDR3: CSATTSGITDTQYF; DNA: TGCAGTGCTACGACTAGCGGGATTACAGATACGCAGTATTTT
J: TRBJ1-3; V: TRBV12-3/TRBV12-4; D: TRBD1; size: few; CDR3: CALGQGSLGNTIYF; DNA: TGTGCCCTGGGACAGGGGAGTCTGGGAAACACCATATATTTT
J: TRBJ2-1; V: TRBV29-1; D: TRBD2; size: -; CDR3: CSVGLASGINEQFF; DNA: TGCAGCGTTGGGTTGGCTAGCGGGATTAATGAGCAGTTCTTC
J: TRBJ1-1; V: TRBV6-5; D: -; size: many; CDR3: CASSYWRGTEAFF; DNA: TGTGCCAGCAGTTACTGGCGGGGGACTGAAGCTTTCTTT
J: TRBJ2-7; V: TRBV18; D: TRBD2; size: -; CDR3: CASSPGREATYEQYF; DNA: TGTGCCAGCTCACCAGGGCGGGAGGCCACATACGAGCAGTACTTC
J: TRBJ1-2; V: TRBV5-1; D: -; size: few; CDR3: CASSLEKGGYTF; DNA: TGCGCCAGCAGCTTGGAAAAGGGAGGCTACACCTTC
J: TRBJ1-2; V: TRBV12-3/TRBV12-4; D: -; size: many; CDR3: CASSSRPYGYTF; DNA: TGTGCCAGCAGCTCCCGACCTTATGGCTACACCTTC
J: TRBJ2-7; V: TRBV27; D: TRBD2; size: few; CDR3: CAIFGTTYSYEQYF; DNA: TGTGCCATCTTCGGGACTACATACTCCTACGAGCAGTACTTC
J: TRBJ2-5; V: TRBV10-3; D: TRBD2; size: -; CDR3: CAISELAGKETQYF; DNA: TGTGCCATCAGTGAACTAGCGGGAAAAGAGACCCAGTACTTC
J: TRBJ2-1; V: TRBV2; D: -; size: once; CDR3: CASSETASAFNEQFF; DNA: TGTGCCAGCAGTGAAACGGCTAGCGCCTTCAATGAGCAGTTCTTC
J: TRBJ2-1; V: TRBV20-1; D: TRBD2; size: -; CDR3: CSANHREASNEQFF; DNA: TGCAGTGCTAATCACCGGGAGGCCTCTAATGAGCAGTTCTTC
J: TRBJ1-4; V: TRBV7-9; D: -; size: -; CDR3: CASSLVSGEKLFF; DNA: TGTGCCAGCAGCTTAGTGAGTGGTGAAAAACTGTTTTTT
J: TRBJ2-1; V: TRBV4-3; D: -; size: few; CDR3: CASSQDPRSGYEQFF; DNA: TGCGCCAGCAGCCAAGATCCAAGGAGTGGCTATGAGCAGTTCTTC
J: TRBJ2-5; V: TRBV20-1; D: -; size: few; CDR3: CSARDHPPETQYF; DNA: TGCAGTGCTAGAGATCACCCCCCGGAGACCCAGTACTTC
J: TRBJ2-5; V: TRBV7-6; D: -; size: -; CDR3: CASSLGPRNPETQYF; DNA: TGTGCCAGCAGCTTAGGGCCCCGGAACCCAGAGACCCAGTACTTC
J: TRBJ2-1; V: TRBV20-1; D: TRBD2; size: few; CDR3: CSARDVPSGRNEQFF; DNA: TGCAGTGCTAGAGATGTCCCTAGCGGGAGGAATGAGCAGTTCTTC
J: TRBJ1-1; V: TRBV27; D: TRBD1; size: -; CDR3: CASSWTGGSSFTEAFF; DNA: TGTGCCAGCAGTTGGACAGGGGGCTCGTCATTCACTGAAGCTTTCTTT